This is a list of T cell receptor beta chains from one sample in a study of T cell clusters in autoimmune cytopenias. TCRdb re-called the multiplex PCR reads and catalogs CDR3 proteins one per entry, DNA excluded. Its listing shows roughly 3,000 distinct CDR3 sequences. The sequenced sample was peripheral blood. The receptors shown here come from a human donor with an autoimmune cytopenia or autoimmune hepatitis (not recorded which). The CDR3 runs from the conserved cysteine through the conserved F or W. The order of the fields is CDR3 protein, J gene, clone size, V gene. The size field is filled for only some rows; it gives once, few, many or a size class.

CDR3: CASSQEGGAVGTQYF; J: TRBJ2-5; size: medium-sized; V: TRBV4-3
CDR3: CASSERRAYNEQFF; J: TRBJ2-1; size: .; V: TRBV6-5
CDR3: CASSEGYGGGKGTDTQYF; J: TRBJ2-3; size: medium-sized; V: TRBV6-1
CDR3: CAISEANRGRVPQHF; J: TRBJ1-5; size: medium-sized; V: TRBV10-3
CDR3: CATRDSYSNQPQHF; J: TRBJ1-5; size: .; V: TRBV6-2/TRBV6-3
CDR3: CASSIRTGGNEQFF; J: TRBJ2-1; size: medium-sized; V: TRBV6-2/TRBV6-3
CDR3: CASSQDRGGGASIQYF; J: TRBJ2-4; size: .; V: TRBV4-3
CDR3: CASSGTGGIKNEQYF; J: TRBJ2-7; size: .; V: TRBV28
CDR3: CASRRGTGGNYEQYF; J: TRBJ2-7; size: medium-sized; V: TRBV6-5
CDR3: CASSLAEASDEQFF; J: TRBJ2-1; size: .; V: TRBV7-9
CDR3: CAWSLGGDYSNQPQHF; J: TRBJ1-5; size: medium-sized; V: TRBV30
CDR3: CASSIDGQGDTEAFF; J: TRBJ1-1; size: medium-sized; V: TRBV19
CDR3: CASRVDQAGGYNEQFF; J: TRBJ2-1; size: medium-sized; V: TRBV27
CDR3: CASSYSLGLLFLEQYF; J: TRBJ2-7; size: medium-sized; V: TRBV6-2/TRBV6-3
CDR3: CSAAQGAQNTEAFF; J: TRBJ1-1; size: medium-sized; V: TRBV20-1
CDR3: CASSISGYEQYF; J: TRBJ2-7; size: medium-sized; V: TRBV19
CDR3: CASSWTGVDGYTF; J: TRBJ1-2; size: medium-sized; V: TRBV12-3/TRBV12-4
CDR3: CASSQNLFTTGELFF; J: TRBJ2-2; size: large; V: TRBV4-3
CDR3: CASSLRQTEAFF; J: TRBJ1-1; size: medium-sized; V: TRBV6-2/TRBV6-3
CDR3: CAISVGQETQYF; J: TRBJ2-5; size: medium-sized; V: TRBV10-3
CDR3: CASTGPSSYNEQFF; J: TRBJ2-1; size: medium-sized; V: TRBV6-6
CDR3: CASSLEWGMAIQETQYF; J: TRBJ2-5; size: .; V: TRBV11-1
CDR3: CASTTIGTPNGYTF; J: TRBJ1-2; size: .; V: TRBV18
CDR3: CATSEGFTEAFF; J: TRBJ1-1; size: medium-sized; V: TRBV19
CDR3: CSVELGDSYNEQFF; J: TRBJ2-1; size: medium-sized; V: TRBV29-1
CDR3: CASSETGFNQPQHF; J: TRBJ1-5; size: medium-sized; V: TRBV18
CDR3: CASSLGQYYNEQFF; J: TRBJ2-1; size: medium-sized; V: TRBV5-6
CDR3: CSAPFGTGGREQYF; J: TRBJ2-7; size: .; V: TRBV20-1
CDR3: CASSPRAVGGYNEQFF; J: TRBJ2-1; size: medium-sized; V: TRBV7-2
CDR3: CASTRRGGYEQYF; J: TRBJ2-7; size: medium-sized; V: TRBV7-2
CDR3: CSVEDPGRRYGYTF; J: TRBJ1-2; size: medium-sized; V: TRBV29-1
CDR3: CASSPPAGQGFSQPQHF; J: TRBJ1-5; size: medium-sized; V: TRBV19
CDR3: CSARDGAGRSNQPQHF; J: TRBJ1-5; size: .; V: TRBV20-1
CDR3: CASSPVRDRGTYEQYF; J: TRBJ2-7; size: medium-sized; V: TRBV7-9
CDR3: CASSSETGNTIYF; J: TRBJ1-3; size: medium-sized; V: TRBV13
CDR3: CATSDARGPGYTF; J: TRBJ1-2; size: medium-sized; V: TRBV24-1
CDR3: CATQTGDEKLFF; J: TRBJ1-4; size: medium-sized; V: TRBV5-6
CDR3: CATSRDTQDSYNSPLHF; J: TRBJ1-6; size: medium-sized; V: TRBV15
CDR3: CASTASRGTYGYTF; J: TRBJ1-2; size: medium-sized; V: TRBV19
CDR3: CASSLAASYEQYF; J: TRBJ2-7; size: medium-sized; V: TRBV5-4
CDR3: CASRVESPDTQYF; J: TRBJ2-3; size: .; V: TRBV5-1
CDR3: CASSLWGEGNQPQHF; J: TRBJ1-5; size: medium-sized; V: TRBV5-5
CDR3: CASSDALGLGDEQFF; J: TRBJ2-1; size: large; V: TRBV6-4
CDR3: CASSSGTGPEKLFF; J: TRBJ1-4; size: medium-sized; V: TRBV6-6
CDR3: CASSSDLYEQYF; J: TRBJ2-7; size: medium-sized; V: TRBV12-3/TRBV12-4
CDR3: CASSKGEDSSYNSPLHF; J: TRBJ1-6; size: medium-sized; V: TRBV21-1
CDR3: CASSIRSVNNEQFF; J: TRBJ2-1; size: medium-sized; V: TRBV19